This entry lists 5 T cell receptor beta chains sequenced from one sample in a study of cytomegalovirus exposure and HLA in healthy donors. PCR involved 60 Vbeta and 13 Jbeta primers. Repertoires were generated with immunoSEQ multiplex PCR, while TCRdb's copy carries only in-frame clones and drops some. This sample has fewer than 150,000 clones, with 75% to 90% found just once. The source material was PBMCs. All receptors derive from a female donor in good health and CMV-seronegative.

The chain joins TRBV10-1 to TRBJ2-2, with TRBD2 matching 9 bases. The CDR3 runs to 15 residues. The V segment lost 2 bases and the J segment 7 bases; nucleotides outside the gene matches: 5. CDR1 WNHNN and CDR2 SYGVQD come from the germline V gene (reference sequence). DNA of the CDR3: TGCGCCAGCAGTGAGGCGGGAGGGAACGACGGGGAGCTGTTTTTT. It translates to CASSEAGGNDGELFF.

The V gene is TRBV18, the J gene TRBJ2-7; TRBD2 agrees at 13 bases. Trimming at V came to 5 bases and at J to 4 bases, leaving 8 bases not matched to a gene. The CDR3 loop spans 16 amino acids. Looked up from germline, CDR1 is KGHSH and CDR2 is LQKENI. CDR3 in DNA: TGTGCCAGCTCATCCGCTAGACTAGCGGGAGGATACGAGCAGTACTTC. This encodes CASSSARLAGGYEQYF.

CDR3 nucleotides: TGTGCCAGCATTAACAGGGGGAGCAATCAGCCCCAGCATTTT. Amino acids: CASINRGSNQPQHF. This chain links TRBV28 with TRBJ1-5, with 8 bases fitting TRBD1. Looked up from germline, CDR1 is MDHEN and CDR2 is SYDVKM. V lost 7 bases and J lost 1; bases outside the gene matches: 3. This CDR3 has 14 amino acids.

This clone showed up just once. The chain combines TRBV4-1 with TRBJ2-3; perhaps TRBD2 as D (5 bases). There are 13 residues in the CDR3. Germline CDR1 MGHRA, CDR2 YSYEKL. V was trimmed by 4 bases and J by 14 bases, leaving 19 bases between them. CDR3 nucleotide sequence: TGCGCCAGCAGCCTCCGGGAACGGGAACCCCCGTATTTT. Residues: CASSLREREPPYF.

The chain has TRBV7-8 and TRBJ2-7, with TRBD2 identical over 8 bases. The CDR3 length is 13 residues. CDR1 is SGHVS, CDR2 FQNEAQ, per germline. V lost 3 bases, J lost 6 bases, and 4 bases stayed unmatched. The CDR3 nucleotides read TGTGCCAGCAGCTTTGAGCGGGGGCGCGAGCAGTACTTC. Protein: CASSFERGREQYF.